This entry is about one T cell receptor beta chain. The antigen is unknown. Primed by a sample-barcoded 5' primer and a J-beta primer mix, a second PCR proceeded for about 6 to 11 cycles. A single record per CDR3 protein comes from TCRdb applying MiXCR to the 5' RACE reads. The sample records hundreds of thousands of distinct CDR3 sequences, around a fifth being singletons. The sample is drawn from a study of blood T cells in healthy people across ages. Notes on the study in general: The study found TCR beta diversity correlated strongly with naive T cell percentage. Older age coincided with a roughly linear decline in TCR beta diversity per million T cells.

The CDR3 has 13 amino acids. Germline lookup yields CDR1 MNHEY and CDR2 SVGEGT. V was pared by 7 bases and J by 0 bases, with 9 bases between. Sequencing input: blood. The chain carries TRBV6-2 or TRBV6-3 and TRBJ2-5, with a weak D call TRBD2 (6 bases). The sequence was obtained from a man between 65 and 85 years old in good health. This CDR3 is CASKAGNQETQYF. The CDR3 DNA is TGTGCCAGCAAGGCGGGGAACCAAGAGACCCAGTACTTC.